Following are 17 T cell receptor beta chains from one sample sequenced in a study of cytomegalovirus exposure and HLA in healthy donors. Both 60 Vbeta primers and 13 Jbeta primers went into the PCR. Sequenced by immunoSEQ multiplex PCR; TCRdb stores in-frame clones only, minus some. The data contain 55,000 to 70,000 clones, over 75% of them singletons. Sequenced sample: PBMCs. The receptors originated from a male donor in good health and CMV-seronegative.

This clone was recorded a few times. This chain links TRBV6-6 with TRBJ2-7, with a weak D call TRBD2 (5 bases). Trimming removed 3 bases at V and 1 base at J, with 7 bases between. Germline V gives CDR1 MNHNY, CDR2 SVGAGI (reference sequence). The CDR3 is 13 amino acids. The CDR3 nucleotides are TGTGCCAGCAGTTATCCGGGATCCTACGAGCAGTACTTC. Translation gives CASSYPGSYEQYF.

This clone has only a few counts. V gene TRBV4-3 combines with J gene TRBJ1-1; no definite D call. The germline gives CDR1 LGHNA, CDR2 YSLEER. There are 14 residues in the CDR3. V lost 0 bases and J 0 bases, leaving 5 bases between the germline ends. The CDR3 loop reads CASSQDRVNTEAFF. As DNA, the CDR3 is TGCGCCAGCAGCCAAGATCGGGTGAACACTGAAGCTTTCTTT.

The chain carries TRBV4-2 and TRBJ1-1; a possible D gene is TRBD1 (6 bases). Trimming removed 3 bases from V and 0 bases from J, with 14 bases in between. CDR1 LGHNA and CDR2 YNFKEQ come from the germline V gene. CDR3 length: 16 residues. CDR3 amino acids: CASSQARQAMNTEAFF. CDR3 DNA sequence: TGTGCCAGCAGCCAGGCTAGACAGGCGATGAACACTGAAGCTTTCTTT.

The J gene is TRBJ2-7, the V gene TRBV5-6; no clear D. The ends were cut back, 2 bases at V and 3 bases at J, with 3 bases in the middle. Looked up from germline, CDR1 is SGHDT and CDR2 is YYEEEE. The CDR3 extends over 11 amino acids. For the CDR3, the DNA is TGTGCCAGCAGCTTTAGCTACGAGCAGTACTTC. Encoded protein: CASSFSYEQYF.

The rearrangement joins TRBV7-3 to TRBJ1-2; 7 bases map to TRBD1. V was pared by 2 bases and J by 8 bases, with 5 bases of the junction left unmatched. Germline V CDR1 and CDR2: SGHTA, FQGTGA. The CDR3 is made up of 13 amino acids. CDR3 amino acids: CASSLGQASGYTF. CDR3 nucleotide sequence: TGTGCCAGCAGCTTAGGACAGGCGAGCGGCTACACCTTC.

The chain has TRBV27 and TRBJ2-7, with D perhaps TRBD1 (7 bases). The CDR3 is 16 amino acids. V was shortened by 0 bases and J by 6 bases, with 18 bases between the two germline ends. CDR1 is MNHEY, CDR2 SMNVEV, per germline (reference sequence). The CDR3 here is CASSLSGGQNVLEQYF. The CDR3 DNA reads as TGTGCCAGCAGTTTATCGGGGGGACAGAACGTCCTCGAGCAGTACTTC.

The rearrangement links TRBV29-1 to TRBJ1-2; the D gene is possibly TRBD1 (5 bases). V lost 3 bases to trimming and J lost 1 base, with 12 bases between them. CDR3 length: 14 residues. Looked up from germline, CDR1 is SQVTM and CDR2 is ANQGSEA. The CDR3 protein is CSVDLDIGNYGYTF. For the CDR3, the DNA is TGCAGCGTTGATCTGGACATCGGTAACTATGGCTACACCTTC.

This chain connects TRBV2 to TRBJ2-5, with D perhaps matching TRBD1 (6 bases). The CDR3 spans 16 residues. Trimming cost V 1 base and J 1 base, with 13 bases left between them. Germline CDR1 SNHLY, CDR2 FYNNEI. The CDR3 reads CASSEGAAGAQETQYF. CDR3 DNA sequence: TGTGCCAGCAGTGAAGGGGCTGCAGGGGCCCAAGAGACCCAGTACTTC.

This clone was detected once. The chain couples TRBV25-1 to TRBJ2-7, with D perhaps TRBD1 (8 bases). CDR3 length equals 16 residues. The V gene lost 1 base and the J gene lost 6 bases, with 19 bases spanning the gap. CDR1 and CDR2 from the germline V gene are MGHDK and SYGVNS. The CDR3 sequence: CASSEFGGQGAPEQYF. The CDR3, as DNA: TGTGCCAGCAGTGAATTCGGGGGGCAGGGGGCGCCCGAGCAGTACTTC.

This rearrangement joins TRBV20-1 to TRBJ1-1; D not certain. CDR1 and CDR2 (germline): DFQATT, SNEGSKA (reference sequence). This CDR3 comprises 11 residues. V was cut by 6 bases and J by 9 bases, with 14 bases left in between. The chain's CDR3 is CSAEIEIKAFF. CDR3 sequence (DNA): TGCAGTGCCGAAATAGAAATAAAAGCTTTCTTT.

The chain links TRBV10-2 to TRBJ2-2, with TRBD2 matching 7 bases. Looked up from germline, CDR1 is WSHSY and CDR2 is SAAADI. V shed 6 bases, J shed 1 base, and the junction held 2 bases outside the gene matches. The CDR3 is 14 amino acids. CDR3 in DNA: TGCGCCAGCAGGACGGGGGGGAACACCGGGGAGCTGTTTTTT. The encoded protein is CASRTGGNTGELFF.

This chain links TRBV7-2 with TRBJ2-2; 11 nucleotides match TRBD1. This CDR3 has 15 amino acids. J gave up 4 bases and V 6 bases, and 4 bases lay outside the gene matches. Germline CDR1 SGHTA, CDR2 FQGNSA. The CDR3 nucleotides are TGTGCCAGCAGACCAGGACAGGGGGCCACCGGGGAGCTGTTTTTT. Its protein is CASRPGQGATGELFF.

The genes are TRBV5-4 and TRBJ1-3; 8 bases match TRBD1. The length of the CDR3 is 17 residues. Germline V gene data show CDR1 as SGHNT and CDR2 as YYREEE (reference sequence). Losses at the gene ends were 4 bases for V and 0 bases for J; bases not matched to a gene: 9. The CDR3 region is CASSPRTGRLSGNTIYF. The DNA for the CDR3 is TGTGCCAGCAGCCCTCGGACAGGGCGCCTCTCTGGAAACACCATATATTTT.

This clone was detected only a few times. The V and J genes are TRBV29-1 and TRBJ2-1; 9 nucleotides line up with TRBD1. This CDR3 region has 13 residues. With 7 bases clipped from V and 7 bases from J, the junction kept 8 bases outside the gene matches. CDR1 is SQVTM, CDR2 ANQGSEA, per germline. CDR3 in DNA: TGCAGCGGGGACAGGGTGGGTTCGAATGAGCAGTTCTTC. Amino acid sequence: CSGDRVGSNEQFF.

The chain carries TRBV25-1 and TRBJ2-3; D is undetermined. The germline CDR1 and CDR2 sequences are MGHDK and SYGVNS. V gave up 3 bases and J gave up 4 bases, with 5 bases separating them. This CDR3 region has 12 residues. The CDR3: CASSDAADTQYF. The CDR3 nucleotides are TGTGCCAGCAGTGACGCGGCAGATACGCAGTATTTT.

The V call is TRBV5-1, the J call TRBJ2-5; TRBD2 agrees at 7 bases. The ends lost 4 bases at V and 5 bases at J; junction bases unmatched: 11. The CDR3 has 15 amino acids. Germline V gene data show CDR1 as SGHRS and CDR2 as YFSETQ. CDR3 sequence reads: CASSADRSGSETQYF. The CDR3 DNA follows: TGCGCCAGCAGCGCGGACCGTAGCGGGTCGGAGACCCAGTACTTC. The full variable domain, its missing parts supplied by reference TRBV5-1 and TRBJ2-5, is KAGVTQTPRYLIKTRGQQVTLSCSPISGHRSVSWYQQTPGQGLQFLFEYFSETQRNKGNFPGRFSGRQFSNSRSEMNVSTLELGDSALYLCASSADRSGSETQYFGPGTRLLVL.

This chain connects TRBV7-3 to TRBJ1-1, with 8 bases aligning to TRBD1. Germline V gene sequence: CDR1 SGHTA, CDR2 FQGTGA. CDR3 size: 12 residues. J was trimmed by 11 bases and V by 8 bases; bases with no gene match: 10. The CDR3 loop is CASGGQGELAFF. The DNA for the CDR3 is TGTGCCAGCGGTGGACAGGGTGAATTGGCTTTCTTT.